The T cell receptor (beta chain) under discussion was sequenced for a study of T cell changes during pregnancy in multiple sclerosis. The table came from immunoSEQ multiplex PCR; TCRdb's copy has only in-frame clones and leaves some out. The sample carries some 70,000 clones, about nine tenths recorded once. The CDR3 spans 16 residues. V was shortened by 1 base and J by 0 bases, with 11 bases between the two germline ends. Germline V lookup: CDR1 MNHNS, CDR2 SASEGT. The sample consisted of peripheral blood, taken before pregnancy. The TCR originated in a female donor with multiple sclerosis, enrolled in a pregnancy study. V gene TRBV6-1 combines with J gene TRBJ2-3, with D perhaps matching TRBD2 (7 bases). The CDR3 loop is CASSEGGGGSTDTQYF. The CDR3 region has the DNA TGTGCCAGCAGTGAAGGGGGAGGGGGTAGCACAGATACGCAGTATTTT.